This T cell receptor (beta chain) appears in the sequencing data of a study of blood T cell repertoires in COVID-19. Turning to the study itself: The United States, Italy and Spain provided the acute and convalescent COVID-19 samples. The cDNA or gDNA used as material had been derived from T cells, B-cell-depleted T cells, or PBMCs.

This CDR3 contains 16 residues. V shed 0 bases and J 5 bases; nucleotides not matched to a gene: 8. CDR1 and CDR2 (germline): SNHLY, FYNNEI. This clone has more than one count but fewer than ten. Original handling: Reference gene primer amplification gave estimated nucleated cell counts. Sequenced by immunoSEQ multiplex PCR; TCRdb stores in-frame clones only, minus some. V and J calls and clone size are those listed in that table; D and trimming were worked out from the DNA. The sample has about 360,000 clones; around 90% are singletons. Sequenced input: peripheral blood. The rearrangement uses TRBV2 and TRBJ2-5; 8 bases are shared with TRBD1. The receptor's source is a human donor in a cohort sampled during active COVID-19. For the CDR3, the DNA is TGTGCCAGCAGTGAAGCCCTACTGGACAGGGCTGAGACCCAGTACTTC. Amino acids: CASSEALLDRAETQYF.